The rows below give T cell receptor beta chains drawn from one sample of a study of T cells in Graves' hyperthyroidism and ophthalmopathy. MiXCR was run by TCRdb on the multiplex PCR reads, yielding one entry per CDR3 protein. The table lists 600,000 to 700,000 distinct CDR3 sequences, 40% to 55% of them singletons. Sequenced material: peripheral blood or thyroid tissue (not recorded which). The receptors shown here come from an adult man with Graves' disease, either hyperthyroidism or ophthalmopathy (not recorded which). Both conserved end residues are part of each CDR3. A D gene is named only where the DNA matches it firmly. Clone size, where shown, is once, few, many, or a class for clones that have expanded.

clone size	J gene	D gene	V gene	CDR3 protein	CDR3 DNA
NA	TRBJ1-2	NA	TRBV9	CASSVAQGSYGYTF	TGTGCCAGCAGCGTAGCCCAGGGAAGCTATGGCTACACCTTC
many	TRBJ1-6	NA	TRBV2	CASSVRTGSSPLHF	TGTGCCAGCAGCGTTAGGACTGGATCTTCACCCCTCCACTTT
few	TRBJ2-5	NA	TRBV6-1	CASSQERAGQETQYF	TGTGCCAGCAGCCAGGAGAGGGCAGGTCAGGAGACCCAGTACTTC
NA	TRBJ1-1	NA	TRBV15	CATSRDIAIVGAFF	TGTGCCACCAGCAGAGATATCGCGATCGTAGGAGCTTTCTTT
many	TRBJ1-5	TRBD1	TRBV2	CASSGRGRNQPQHF	TGTGCCAGCAGTGGGAGGGGGCGGAATCAGCCCCAGCATTTT
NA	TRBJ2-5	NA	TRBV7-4	CASSLAGALREETQYF	TGTGCCAGCAGCTTAGCGGGGGCCTTAAGGGAAGAGACCCAGTACTTC
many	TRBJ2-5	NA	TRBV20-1	CSAKQVQGTQYF	TGCAGTGCCAAGCAGGTTCAGGGGACCCAGTACTTC
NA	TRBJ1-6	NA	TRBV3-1	CASSQVLVSPLHF	TGTGCCAGCAGCCAAGTATTAGTTTCACCCCTCCACTTT
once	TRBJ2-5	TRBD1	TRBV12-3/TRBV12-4	CASSLRGQGKETQYF	TGTGCCAGCAGTTTAAGGGGACAGGGTAAGGAGACCCAGTACTTC
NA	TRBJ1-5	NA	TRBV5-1	CASSLDEGNQPQHF	TGCGCCAGCAGCTTGGATGAGGGAAATCAGCCCCAGCATTTT
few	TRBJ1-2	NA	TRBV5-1	CASSSVLDYGYTF	TGCGCCAGCAGCTCGGTGTTGGACTATGGCTACACCTTC
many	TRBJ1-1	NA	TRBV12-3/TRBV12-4	CASSLSAGAIEAFF	TGTGCCAGCAGTTTATCGGCAGGGGCGATTGAAGCTTTCTTT
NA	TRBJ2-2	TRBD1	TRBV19	CASSIAQTGVNTGELFF	TGTGCCAGTAGTATAGCCCAGACAGGGGTGAACACCGGGGAGCTGTTTTTT
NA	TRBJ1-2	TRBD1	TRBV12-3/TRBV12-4	CASSSGTVSGYTF	TGTGCCAGCAGCTCCGGGACAGTTTCCGGCTACACCTTC
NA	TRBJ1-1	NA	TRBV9	CASSERPGVLEAFF	TGTGCCAGCAGCGAGAGGCCAGGGGTCCTTGAAGCTTTCTTT
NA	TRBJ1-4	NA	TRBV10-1	CASRQGGTNEKLFF	TGCGCCAGCAGGCAAGGGGGAACTAATGAAAAACTGTTTTTT
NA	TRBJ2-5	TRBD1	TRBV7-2	CASSLGNTTGGTQYF	TGTGCCAGCAGCTTGGGCAACACGACAGGGGGGACCCAGTACTTC
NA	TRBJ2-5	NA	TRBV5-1	CASSLGSGGSNQPQYF	TGCGCCAGCAGCTTGGGTTCGGGGGGCAGCAATCAGCCCCAGTACTTC
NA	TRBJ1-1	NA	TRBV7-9	CASSLPQGLGNAEAFF	TGTGCCAGCAGCTTACCGCAAGGATTAGGGAACGCTGAAGCTTTCTTT
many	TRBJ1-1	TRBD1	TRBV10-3	CAIRGQGGTEAFF	TGTGCCATCAGGGGACAGGGAGGCACTGAAGCTTTCTTT
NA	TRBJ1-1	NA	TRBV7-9	CASSPNRAPNTEAFF	TGTGCCAGCAGCCCCAACCGGGCCCCGAACACTGAAGCTTTCTTT
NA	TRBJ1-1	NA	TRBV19	CASSAQTRGSSSEAFF	TGTGCCAGTAGTGCCCAGACACGGGGAAGTTCGTCTGAAGCTTTCTTT
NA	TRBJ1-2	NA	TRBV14	CASSQERGLGYTF	TGTGCCAGCAGCCAAGAACGGGGACTTGGCTACACCTTC
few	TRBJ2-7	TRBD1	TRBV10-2	CASSEPTGGETYEQYF	TGCGCCAGCAGTGAGCCCACAGGGGGCGAGACCTACGAGCAGTACTTC
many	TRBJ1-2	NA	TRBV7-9	CASSVVPRDYGYTF	TGTGCCAGCAGCGTCGTCCCCAGGGACTATGGCTACACCTTC
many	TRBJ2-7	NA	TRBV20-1	CSASGGRDVYEQYF	TGCAGTGCTAGCGGGGGCAGGGACGTCTACGAGCAGTACTTC
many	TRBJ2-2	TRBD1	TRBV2	CASAKDRADTGELFF	TGTGCCAGCGCAAAGGACAGGGCGGACACCGGGGAGCTGTTTTTT
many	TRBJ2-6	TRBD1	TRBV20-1	CSARDTGAGANVLTF	TGCAGTGCTAGAGATACAGGGGCTGGGGCCAACGTCCTGACTTTC
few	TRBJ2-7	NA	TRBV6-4	CASSRLARTEQEQYF	TGTGCCAGCAGCCGTCTCGCGCGGACGGAACAGGAGCAGTACTTC
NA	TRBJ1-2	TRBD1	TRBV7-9	CASSYEPGQGVQGYTF	TGTGCCAGCAGCTACGAACCGGGACAGGGAGTTCAGGGCTACACCTTC
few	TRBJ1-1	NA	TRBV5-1	CASKPGAGSVTEAFF	TGCGCCAGCAAACCCGGGGCAGGGTCGGTCACTGAAGCTTTCTTT
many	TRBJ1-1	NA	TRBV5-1	CASREAANTEAFF	TGCGCCAGCAGAGAGGCAGCTAACACTGAAGCTTTCTTT
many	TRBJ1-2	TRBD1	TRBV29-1	CSVDRDSEYYGYTF	TGCAGCGTTGACCGGGACAGCGAATACTATGGCTACACCTTC
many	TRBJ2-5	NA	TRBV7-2	CASSPWPQETQYF	TGTGCCAGCAGCCCATGGCCCCAAGAGACCCAGTACTTC
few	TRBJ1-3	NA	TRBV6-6	CASSYSAGPSGNTIYF	TGTGCCAGCAGTTACTCGGCAGGACCCTCTGGAAACACCATATATTTT
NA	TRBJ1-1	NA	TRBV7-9	CASSLQRGIVTEAFF	TGTGCCAGCAGCTTACAGCGCGGGATTGTGACTGAAGCTTTCTTT
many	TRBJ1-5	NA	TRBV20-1	CSAGTPDQPQHF	TGCAGTGCTGGGACTCCCGATCAGCCCCAGCATTTT
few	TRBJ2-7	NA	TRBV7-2	CASSPGADYEQYF	TGTGCCAGCAGCCCCGGGGCAGACTACGAGCAGTACTTC
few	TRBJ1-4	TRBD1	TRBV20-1	CSAGDRGDATNEKLFF	TGCAGTGCTGGGGACAGAGGAGACGCAACTAATGAAAAACTGTTTTTT
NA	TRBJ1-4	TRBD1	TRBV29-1	CSLAHGTADEKLFF	TGCAGCTTAGCGCACGGGACAGCGGATGAAAAACTGTTTTTT
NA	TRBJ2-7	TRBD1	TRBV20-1	CSATSGQGGYEQYF	TGCAGTGCTACCTCGGGACAGGGGGGCTACGAGCAGTACTTC
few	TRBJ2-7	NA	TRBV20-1	CSASSLGRGGLSEQYF	TGCAGTGCTAGTTCCCTGGGTAGGGGCGGGTTGTCCGAGCAGTACTTC
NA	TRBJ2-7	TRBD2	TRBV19	CASSIGLAEYEQYF	TGTGCCAGTAGTATAGGACTAGCGGAATACGAGCAGTACTTC
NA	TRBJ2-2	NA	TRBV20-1	CSAMNRRGTGELFF	TGCAGTGCTATGAACCGCAGGGGCACCGGGGAGCTGTTTTTT
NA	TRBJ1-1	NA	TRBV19	CASSVHTEASF	TGTGCCAGTAGTGTACACACTGAAGCTTCCTTT